This T cell receptor (beta chain) was obtained from a study of Ad26.COV2.S vaccination and SARS-CoV-2 variants. Treatment denoted: roughly 18 received Ad26.COV2.S at low or high dose, single or two shots; about 5 received placebo; per-sample allocation not given. Sampling was performed 63 days after the first vaccine or placebo injection. This CDR3 has 12 amino acids. V lost 4 bases, J lost 5 bases, and 5 bases lay in between. Germline CDR1 is KGHSH and CDR2 is LQKENI. The table came from immunoSEQ multiplex PCR; TCRdb's copy has only in-frame clones and leaves some out. The sample lists roughly 320,000 clones; about 82% were seen once.

This clonotype was sampled from a person aged 18-65 years who received the Ad26.COV2.S COVID-19 vaccine or a placebo. The sample here was peripheral blood, taken in a trial of Ad26.COV2.S vaccine versus placebo. This sequence joins TRBV18 and TRBJ2-2; D unclear. CDR3 in amino acids: CASSRATGELFF. In DNA, the CDR3 is TGTGCCAGCTCACGCGCTACCGGGGAGCTGTTTTTT.